One sample yielded the 17 T cell receptor beta chains listed below, sequenced in a study of identical twins. In TCRdb, the 5' RACE reads were re-called with MiXCR into one record per CDR3 protein. The repertoire holds approximately 190,000 distinct CDR3 sequences, with about a sixth as singletons. The data were also submitted as part of a second study, on T cells expressing NK-cell markers.

Sequencing was done on a sample of CD8+ T cells sorted from blood. The receptors were sampled from a woman under 30 in good health.

There are a few counts of this clonotype. CDR3 sequence (DNA): TGTGCCAGCAGCCAGAGGAGGGACTTTCACTACGAGCAGTACTTC. It translates to CASSQRRDFHYEQYF. This chain uses TRBV5-6 with TRBJ2-7; a weak D match, TRBD2 (6 bases). V was trimmed by 4 bases and J by 3 bases, leaving 17 bases between them. Germline V gene lookup returns CDR1 SGHDT and CDR2 YYEEEE. The CDR3 is made up of 15 amino acids.

This clonotype was counted only a few times. This sequence joins TRBV6-5 and TRBJ2-2; D gene uncertain. This CDR3 spans 18 amino acids. Deletions cut 0 bases from V and 0 bases from J, with 14 bases between. Germline lookup yields CDR1 MNHEY and CDR2 SVGAGI. The CDR3, as DNA: TGTGCCAGCAGTTACTCGAGGCAGGCCACCGCGAACACCGGGGAGCTGTTTTTT. It yields the protein CASSYSRQATANTGELFF.

This clonotype has more than one count but fewer than ten. The V gene is TRBV11-3, the J gene TRBJ2-3; 9 nucleotides agree with TRBD1. The CDR3 runs 16 residues. CDR1 and CDR2 from the germline V gene are SGHNT and YENEEA. Trimming at V came to 4 bases and at J to 2 bases, leaving 7 bases not matched to a gene. CDR3 sequence reads: CASSSRDRAYTDTQYF. Here the CDR3 DNA reads TGTGCCAGCAGCTCCCGGGACAGGGCCTACACAGATACGCAGTATTTT.

The gene calls are TRBV7-8 and TRBJ2-1; 9 nucleotides agree with TRBD1. The germline gives CDR1 SGHVS, CDR2 FQNEAQ. Unmatched junction bases numbered 9, after V lost 5 bases and J lost 7 bases. The CDR3 is made up of 15 amino acids. This chain's CDR3 is CASSVVQGARNEQFF. The CDR3, as DNA: TGTGCCAGCAGCGTCGTACAGGGGGCGAGGAATGAGCAGTTCTTC.

The chain links TRBV7-9 to TRBJ2-1, with D hard to call. There are 11 residues in the CDR3. Germline-derived CDR1 and CDR2 are SEHNR and FQNEAQ (reference sequence). Trimming cost V 11 bases and J 7 bases, with 12 bases left between them. This CDR3 reads CAWRLGNEQFF. The CDR3 region has the DNA TGTGCCTGGCGTTTAGGGAATGAGCAGTTCTTC.

This clonotype has a handful of counts. The rearrangement uses TRBV25-1 and TRBJ1-1, with TRBD1 as a possible D gene (6 bases). Germline CDR1 reads MGHDK; CDR2 reads SYGVNS. V was cut by 4 bases and J by 1 base, with 7 bases left in between. The CDR3 has 13 residues. In nucleotides, the CDR3 is TGTGCCAGCAGTGCCAGGGGGAACACTGAAGCTTTCTTT. Translated: CASSARGNTEAFF.

This clonotype has just a few counts. The chain couples TRBV7-2 to TRBJ2-3; D not resolved. Germline-derived CDR1 and CDR2 are SGHTA and FQGNSA. V lost 4 bases to trimming and J lost 4 bases, with 12 bases between them. The CDR3 has 14 residues. DNA of the CDR3: TGTGCCAGCAGCTACCTCCCCCCCCCAGATACGCAGTATTTT. Encoded protein: CASSYLPPPDTQYF.

The rearrangement uses TRBV7-2 and TRBJ2-2; 9 nucleotides agree with TRBD2. CDR3 size: 15 residues. Germline-derived CDR1 and CDR2 are SGHTA and FQGNSA. V trimming: 4 bases; J trimming: 1 base; junction bases outside the gene matches: 1. DNA for the CDR3: TGTGCCAGCAGCTCTAGCGGGGAGAACACCGGGGAGCTGTTTTTT. Residues: CASSSSGENTGELFF.

This clonotype was observed a handful of times. The chain uses TRBV27 and TRBJ1-5, with unresolved D. In germline, CDR1 is MNHEY, CDR2 SMNVEV (reference sequence). V lost 4 bases, J lost 3 bases, and 10 bases lay in between. The CDR3 runs 14 residues. DNA for the CDR3: TGTGCCAGCAGTTCGCAGTCGGACAATCAGCCCCAGCATTTT. Residues: CASSSQSDNQPQHF.

This clonotype has more than one count but fewer than ten. V is TRBV7-9 and J is TRBJ2-7, with D unresolved. Looked up from germline, CDR1 is SEHNR and CDR2 is FQNEAQ (reference sequence). This CDR3 comprises 12 residues. Trimming took off 6 bases at V and 4 bases at J, with 10 bases between the two ends. CDR3 DNA: TGTGCCAGCAGTTCTATGAGGTACGAGCAGTACTTC. Protein sequence: CASSSMRYEQYF.

This clonotype appeared many times. The chain links TRBV27 to TRBJ2-2, with D perhaps matching TRBD1 (6 bases). The germline V gene encodes CDR1 MNHEY and CDR2 SMNVEV (reference sequence). The CDR3 runs 13 residues. Trimming left V 6 bases short and J 6 bases short, with 11 bases between. Here the CDR3 reads CASSTGWAGELFF. The CDR3, as DNA: TGTGCCAGCAGCACAGGGTGGGCCGGGGAGCTGTTTTTT.

This chain uses TRBV20-1 with TRBJ1-1, with D hard to call. The CDR3 length is 11 residues. The ends were cut back, 3 bases at V and 6 bases at J, with 8 bases in the middle. The germline gives CDR1 DFQATT, CDR2 SNEGSKA (reference sequence). The CDR3, as DNA: TGCAGTGCTAGCCGGCCTCCTGAAGCTTTCTTT. Protein sequence: CSASRPPEAFF.

The rearrangement uses TRBV6-5 and TRBJ2-1; possible D gene TRBD2, 6 bases. Deletions cut 1 base from V and 5 bases from J, with 12 bases between. The germline CDR1 and CDR2 sequences are MNHEY and SVGAGI. This CDR3 spans 15 amino acids. For the CDR3, the DNA is TGTGCCAGCAGTTACTTGGGGCGGGGTCACAATGAGCAGTTCTTC. Encoded protein: CASSYLGRGHNEQFF.

This chain joins TRBV4-3 and TRBJ2-7; tentatively, D is TRBD1 (6 bases). Trimming removed 4 bases at V and 1 base at J, with 14 bases between. The CDR3 consists of 15 residues. Per the germline V gene, CDR1 is LGHNA and CDR2 is YSLEER. CDR3: CASSPNRELSYEQYF. The CDR3 nucleotides are TGCGCCAGCAGCCCCAACAGGGAACTATCCTACGAGCAGTACTTC.

CDR3 DNA: TGCAGTGCAAGACTAGCGGGAGGGCTTGAGCAGTTCTTC. This encodes CSARLAGGLEQFF. The V call is TRBV20-1, the J call TRBJ2-1, with TRBD2 identical over 14 bases. The germline gives CDR1 DFQATT, CDR2 SNEGSKA (reference sequence). The length of the CDR3 is 13 residues. Germline trimming cut 6 bases from V and 9 bases from J; bases unmatched to any gene: 4.

This clonotype was observed many times. The CDR3 nucleotides are TGCGCCAGCAGCTTGGAACTCGGGCCCGCCTACGAGCAGTACTTC. Protein product: CASSLELGPAYEQYF. The rearrangement links TRBV5-1 to TRBJ2-7; D ambiguous. Germline CDR1 reads SGHRS; CDR2 reads YFSETQ. V lost 0 bases and J 2 bases, leaving 12 bases between the germline ends. The CDR3 spans 15 residues.

The chain links TRBV7-9 to TRBJ1-1; 8 bases agree with TRBD1. Germline-derived CDR1 and CDR2 are SEHNR and FQNEAQ (reference sequence). The CDR3 runs to 17 residues. The junction had 8 bases not matched to a gene; V was cut back by 1 base and J by 1 base. The chain's CDR3 is CASSLGPGGSGNTEAFF. In nucleotides, the CDR3 is TGTGCCAGCAGCTTAGGTCCAGGGGGCAGTGGGAACACTGAAGCTTTCTTT. The whole variable domain, filled in from reference TRBV7-9 and TRBJ1-1, reads DTGVSQNPRHKITKRGQNVTFRCDPISEHNRLYWYRQTLGQGPEFLTYFQNEAQLEKSRLLSDRFSAERPKGSFSTLEIQRTEQGDSAMYLCASSLGPGGSGNTEAFFGQGTRLTVV.